This TCR beta chain was obtained from a study of T-cell reconstitution after alpha-beta-depleted transplantation in children (dated by TCRdb to about 2016). For context, the study as a whole: The study quantitatively tracked T-cell immune reconstitution after TCRalphabeta/CD19-depleted allogeneic hematopoietic cell transplantation in children using TCR repertoire profiling.

CDR1 and CDR2, per the germline V gene, are SGHVS and FQNEAQ. The CDR3 goes from the cysteine to the phenylalanine over 18 residues. Just the 54-base CDR3 DNA is kept, in frame starting at base 1. From V the trimming removes 0 bases and from J it removes 5 bases, while the gene matches leave 11 bases of the junction unaccounted for. The receptor library was made with PCR. This sample was sequenced with an Illumina HiSeq 2500. Molecular barcoding was employed in the preparation of TCR libraries, with unique molecular identifiers being used to normalize TCRbeta repertoire quantification. TCRdb took the public reads, trimmed them with fastp at Q25, ran MiXCR for clone calling and kept in-frame beta chains. For every CDR3 protein sequence, its rows merge into one entry that carries the most common genes and DNA. This sample has hundreds of thousands of distinct CDR3 sequences in its table, and more than 20% of those were observed once. Of the sample, more than 4.5% falls within the top ten clones.

Note on this clonotype: The antigen this receptor binds is unknown. Base-call qualities are not available, and no considerably larger clone is one nucleotide away.

The treatment or condition label on this specimen signifies: allogeneic hematopoietic cell transplantation with graft depleted of TCRalphabeta T cells and CD19 B cells. The transplant recipients were children given TCRalphabeta/CD19-depleted allogeneic hematopoietic cell grafts. What the study reported, not specific to this receptor: The frequencies of hyperexpanded clones fell over the following months, and after one year, T-cell counts and TCRbeta diversity were mostly attributed to newly produced T cells. Apparently early alphabetaT-cell count recovery about two months after transplant reportedly relied on only several hundred rapidly expanded clones derived from non-depleted graft cells. In some patients, the high TCRbeta diversity seen at day 60 was put down to recipient T cells and intrathymic progenitors that had survived conditioning.

Recombination linked TRBV7-8 to TRBJ2-5; a stretch of 11 junction bases matches TRBD2. Material: PBMCs, mostly from graft donor cells, obtained 360 days after TCRalphabeta/CD19-depleted stem cell transplant. The origin of this receptor is a female patient aged 2-15 years who had a stem cell transplant for congenital amegakaryocytic thrombocytopenia, so the T cells may come from the graft donor. The CDR3 region reads CASSLAWGLAGGWETQYF. The nucleotide sequence reads as follows: TGTGCCAGCAGCTTAGCGTGGGGTCTAGCGGGAGGTTGGGAGACCCAGTACTTC.